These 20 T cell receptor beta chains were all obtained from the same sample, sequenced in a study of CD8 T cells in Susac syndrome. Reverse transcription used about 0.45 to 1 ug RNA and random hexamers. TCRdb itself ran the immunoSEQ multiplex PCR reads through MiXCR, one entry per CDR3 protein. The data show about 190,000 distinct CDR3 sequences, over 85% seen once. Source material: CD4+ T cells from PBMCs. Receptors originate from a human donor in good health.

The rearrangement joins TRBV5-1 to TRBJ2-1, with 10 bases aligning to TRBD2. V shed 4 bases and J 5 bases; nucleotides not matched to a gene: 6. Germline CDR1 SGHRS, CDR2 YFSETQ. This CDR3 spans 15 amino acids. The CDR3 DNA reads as TGCGCCAGCAGCCCCGGGACTAGCGCGCACAATGAGCAGTTCTTC. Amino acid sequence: CASSPGTSAHNEQFF.

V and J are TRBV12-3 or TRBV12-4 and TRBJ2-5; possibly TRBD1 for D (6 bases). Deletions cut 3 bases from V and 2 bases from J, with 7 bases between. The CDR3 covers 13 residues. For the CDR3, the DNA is TGTGCCAGCAGTTTTAGGGGGCAAGAGACCCAGTACTTC. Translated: CASSFRGQETQYF.

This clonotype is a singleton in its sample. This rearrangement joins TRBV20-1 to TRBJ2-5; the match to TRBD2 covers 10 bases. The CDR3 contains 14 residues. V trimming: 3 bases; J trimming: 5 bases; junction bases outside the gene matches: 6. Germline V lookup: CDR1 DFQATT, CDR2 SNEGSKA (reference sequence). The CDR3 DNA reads TGCAGTGCTAGGGCCGGGACTAGCGAGGAGACCCAGTACTTC. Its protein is CSARAGTSEETQYF.

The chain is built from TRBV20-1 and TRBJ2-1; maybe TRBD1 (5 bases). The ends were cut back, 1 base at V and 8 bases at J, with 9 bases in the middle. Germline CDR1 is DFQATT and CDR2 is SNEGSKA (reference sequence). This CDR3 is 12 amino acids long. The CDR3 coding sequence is TGCAGTGCTAGAGGGACACAGGATGAGCAGTTCTTC. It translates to CSARGTQDEQFF.

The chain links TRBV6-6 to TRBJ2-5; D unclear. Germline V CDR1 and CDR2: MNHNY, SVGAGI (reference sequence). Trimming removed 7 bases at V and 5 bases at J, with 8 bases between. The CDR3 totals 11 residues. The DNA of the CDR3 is TGTGCCAGCATTATGAGGGAGACCCAGTACTTC. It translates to CASIMRETQYF.

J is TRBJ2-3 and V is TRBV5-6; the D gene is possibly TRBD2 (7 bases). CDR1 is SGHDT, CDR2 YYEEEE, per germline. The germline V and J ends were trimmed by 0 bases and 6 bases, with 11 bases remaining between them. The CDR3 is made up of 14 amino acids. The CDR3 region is CASSLDREGDTQYF. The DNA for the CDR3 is TGTGCCAGCAGCTTGGACAGGGAGGGCGATACGCAGTATTTT.

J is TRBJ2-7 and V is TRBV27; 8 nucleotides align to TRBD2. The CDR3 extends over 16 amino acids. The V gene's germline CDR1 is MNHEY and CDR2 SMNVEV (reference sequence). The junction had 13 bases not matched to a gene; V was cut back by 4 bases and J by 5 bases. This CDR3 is CASSSLRTSFTNEQYF. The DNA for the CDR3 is TGTGCCAGCAGTTCCCTCCGGACTAGCTTTACCAACGAGCAGTACTTC.

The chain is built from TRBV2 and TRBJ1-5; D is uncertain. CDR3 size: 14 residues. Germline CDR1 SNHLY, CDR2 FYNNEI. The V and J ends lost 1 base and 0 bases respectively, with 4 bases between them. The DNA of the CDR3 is TGTGCCAGCAGTGAAGTCGGTAGCAATCAGCCCCAGCATTTT. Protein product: CASSEVGSNQPQHF.

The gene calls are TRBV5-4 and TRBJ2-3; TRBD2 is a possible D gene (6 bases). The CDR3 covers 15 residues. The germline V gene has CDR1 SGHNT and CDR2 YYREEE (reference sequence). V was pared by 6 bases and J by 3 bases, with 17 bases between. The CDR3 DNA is TGTGCCAGCAACCGCAACGGGAGAACGACAGATACGCAGTATTTT. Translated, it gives CASNRNGRTTDTQYF. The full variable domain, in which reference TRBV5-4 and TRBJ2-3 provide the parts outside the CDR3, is ETGVTQSPTHLIKTRGQQVTLRCSSQSGHNTVSWYQQALGQGPQFIFQYYREEENGRGNFPPRFSGLQFPNYSSELNVNALELDDSALYLCASNRNGRTTDTQYFGPGTRLTVL.

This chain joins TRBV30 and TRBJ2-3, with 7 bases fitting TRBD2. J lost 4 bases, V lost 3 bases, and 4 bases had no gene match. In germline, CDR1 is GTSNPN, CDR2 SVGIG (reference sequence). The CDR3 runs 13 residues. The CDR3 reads CAWSGGSADTQYF. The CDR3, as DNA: TGTGCCTGGAGCGGCGGGAGTGCAGATACGCAGTATTTT. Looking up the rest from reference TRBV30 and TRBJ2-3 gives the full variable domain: SQTIHQWPATLVQPVGSPLSLECTVEGTSNPNLYWYRQAAGRGLQLLFYSVGIGQISSEVPQNLSASRPQDRQFILSSKKLLLSDSGFYLCAWSGGSADTQYFGPGTRLTVL.

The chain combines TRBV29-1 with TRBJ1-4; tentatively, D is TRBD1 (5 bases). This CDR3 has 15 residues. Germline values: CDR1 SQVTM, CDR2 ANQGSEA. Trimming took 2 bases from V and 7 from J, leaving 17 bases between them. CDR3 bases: TGCAGCGTTGAACTTGGGGCCAGGGAATCTGAAAAACTGTTTTTT. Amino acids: CSVELGARESEKLFF.

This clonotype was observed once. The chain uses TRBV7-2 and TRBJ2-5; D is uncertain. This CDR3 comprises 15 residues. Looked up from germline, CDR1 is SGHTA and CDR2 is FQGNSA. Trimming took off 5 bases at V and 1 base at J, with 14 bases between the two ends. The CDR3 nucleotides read TGTGCCAGCAGCCTGACACCGGGCAGCCAAGAGACCCAGTACTTC. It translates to CASSLTPGSQETQYF.

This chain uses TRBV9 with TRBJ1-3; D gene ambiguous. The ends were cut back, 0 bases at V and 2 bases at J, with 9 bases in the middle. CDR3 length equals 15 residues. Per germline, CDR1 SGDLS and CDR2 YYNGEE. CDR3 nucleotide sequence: TGTGCCAGCAGCGTAGATGGGGTCGCTGGAAACACCATATATTTT. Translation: CASSVDGVAGNTIYF.

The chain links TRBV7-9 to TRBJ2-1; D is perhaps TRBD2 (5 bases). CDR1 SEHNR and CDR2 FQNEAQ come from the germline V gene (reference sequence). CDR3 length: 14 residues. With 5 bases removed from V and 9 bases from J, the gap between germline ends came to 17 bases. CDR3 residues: CASSPLVGEGEQFF. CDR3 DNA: TGTGCCAGCAGCCCCCTCGTCGGCGAGGGTGAGCAGTTCTTC.

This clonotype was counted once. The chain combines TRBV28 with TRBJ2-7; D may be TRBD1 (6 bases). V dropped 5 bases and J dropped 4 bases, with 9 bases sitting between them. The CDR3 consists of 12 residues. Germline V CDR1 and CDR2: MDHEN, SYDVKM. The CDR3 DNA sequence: TGTGCCAGCAGTGGCACAGGGTACGAGCAGTACGTC. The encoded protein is CASSGTGYEQYV.

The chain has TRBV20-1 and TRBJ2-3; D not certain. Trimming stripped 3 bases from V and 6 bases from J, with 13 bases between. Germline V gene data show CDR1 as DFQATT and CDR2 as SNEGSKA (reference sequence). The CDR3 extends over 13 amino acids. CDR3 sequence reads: CSASPLWVDTQYF. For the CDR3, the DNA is TGCAGTGCTAGCCCCCTTTGGGTGGATACGCAGTATTTT.

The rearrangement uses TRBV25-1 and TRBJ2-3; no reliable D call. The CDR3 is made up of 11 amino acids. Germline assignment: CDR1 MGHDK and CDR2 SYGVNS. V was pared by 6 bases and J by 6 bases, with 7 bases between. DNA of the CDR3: TGTGCCAGCAGATTGGGGGATACGCAGTATTTT. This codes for CASRLGDTQYF.

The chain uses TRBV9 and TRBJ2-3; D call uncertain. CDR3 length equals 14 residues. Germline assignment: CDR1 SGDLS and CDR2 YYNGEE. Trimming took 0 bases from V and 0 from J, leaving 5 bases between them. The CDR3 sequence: CASSVDGSTDTQYF. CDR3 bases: TGTGCCAGCAGCGTAGACGGGAGCACAGATACGCAGTATTTT.

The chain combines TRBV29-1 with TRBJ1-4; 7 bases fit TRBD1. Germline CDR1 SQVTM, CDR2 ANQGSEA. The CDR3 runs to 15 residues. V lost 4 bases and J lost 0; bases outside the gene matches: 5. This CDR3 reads CSVVGTVATNEKLFF. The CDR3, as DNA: TGCAGCGTTGTCGGGACAGTTGCAACTAATGAAAAACTGTTTTTT.

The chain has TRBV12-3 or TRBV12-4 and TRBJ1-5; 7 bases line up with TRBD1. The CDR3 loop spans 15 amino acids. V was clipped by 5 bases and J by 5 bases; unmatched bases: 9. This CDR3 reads CASSALRGTDQPQHF. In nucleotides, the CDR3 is TGTGCCAGCAGTGCGCTCAGGGGGACCGATCAGCCCCAGCATTTT.